The clone carrying this T cell receptor beta chain was seen more than once but under ten times. The antigen is unknown. Since all of the isolated RNA was reverse transcribed, expressed TCRB transcripts were what got sequenced. Assay: immunoSEQ multiplex PCR; the TCRdb copy retains only in-frame clones and omits some. Of 500,000 to 800,000 clones listed, about an eighth were seen once; the top ten hold 0.095% to 0.15%. This entry comes from a study of beta chain features in type 1 diabetes. Broader study findings: Diminished insertions and augmented deletions at VDJ junctions characterized type 1 diabetes patients. Moderate but significant shortening of TCRB CDR3s was recorded in all four CD4+ subsets from Type 1 diabetes patients.

Material: naive CD4+ T cells from blood. The source is a man in his thirties or forties with type 1 diabetes.

The CDR3 reads CASSEPLTPDTQYF. In DNA form, the CDR3 reads TGTGCCAGCAGTGAGCCTCTAACCCCAGATACGCAGTATTTT. The V and J genes are TRBV25-1 and TRBJ2-3; D not resolved. CDR1 MGHDK and CDR2 SYGVNS come from the germline V gene. V lost 3 bases and J 4 bases, leaving 11 bases between the germline ends. The CDR3 has 14 amino acids. Drawing the rest from reference TRBV25-1 and TRBJ2-3, the complete variable domain is EADIYQTPRYLVIGTGKKITLECSQTMGHDKMYWYQQDPGMELHLIHYSYGVNSTEKGDLSSESTVSRIRTEHFPLTLESARPSHTSQYLCASSEPLTPDTQYFGPGTRLTVL.